This TCR beta chain was captured by sequencing in a study of T cells in Graves' hyperthyroidism and ophthalmopathy (dated by TCRdb to about 2019). Some background on the complete study: Peripheral blood was collected at initial diagnosis, before any treatment. A discovery cohort of about 100 patients, roughly 45 with Graves' ophthalmopathy and 57 with stable Graves' hyperthyroidism, was used to find distinguishing TCR V-J signatures. An independent validation cohort of about 20 hyperthyroidism patients and approximately 15 patients who later progressed to ophthalmopathy tested prospective prediction of ophthalmopathy. The roughly 94 discovery patients were randomly divided into training and test sets at a 7:3 ratio. In addition, the study compared T-cell repertoires in thyroid tissue and in blood from about 6 Graves' hyperthyroidism patients. After sampling, hyperthyroidism patients received methimazole starting at 30 mg daily, and ophthalmopathy patients received high-dose intravenous methylprednisolone. The paper describes TCR Vbeta CDR3 sequencing of 135 peripheral blood samples, made up of 43 ophthalmopathy patients, 70 to 80 hyperthyroidism patients and 17 progressor patients. Study-wide findings and limitations: In validation, the model predicted progression to ophthalmopathy a median of 6.5 months before onset, with over 55% sensitivity and around 76% specificity. No statistical method was used to fix the sample size in advance, and group allocation was not hidden from the investigators. A 13 V-J signature model separated ophthalmopathy from stable hyperthyroidism, with nearly 90% sensitivity and roughly 84% specificity in cross-validation and 80%/75% in testing. Most expanded thyroid clonotypes (frequency above 0.001) were also detected in blood, a finding suggesting that blood repertoires may reflect thyroid immune responses.

TCR beta CDR3 regions were amplified from RNA transcripts. For the first round of RT-PCR on the TCR CDR3, the HTBI primer set was used together with the Qiagen OneStep RT-PCR kit. A second multiplex PCR round built the libraries, followed by size selection and purification. Paired-end sequencing of the libraries was performed with 100 bp reads on an Illumina HiSeq2000. For the original study's pipeline: SOAPnuke was used to process the raw data, throwing out any read that contained adapters or uncalled bases, had a mean Phred below 15, or lacked an exact constant-primer or identifier match. COPE v1.2.5 was used to merge high-quality paired reads, and clonotypes were defined as unique nucleotide sequences. MiTCR v1.1 was used to align clonotypes to the IMGT TRBV, TRBD and TRBJ reference segments. Analysis was restricted to V-J combinations with a frequency above 0.0001, which covered over 98% of repertoires. A TCS score was defined as the ratio of F50 (clonal expansion) to E x V (chaos), with BLOSUM62-based TCRdist applied between CDR3 peptides within each V-J. Welch's t-statistics and random forest reduced roughly 540 V-J features to 10 to 15, which were used in a naive Bayes classifier (R e1071). Thyroid-blood repertoire similarity was quantified with the Morisita-Horn index. TCRdb reprocessed the public reads (quality trimming at Q25 with fastp, clone calling with MiXCR) and kept in-frame beta chains. Each CDR3 protein gets just one entry, which takes the most common genes and DNA from the rows behind it. For this entry, the V and J calls and clone size follow TCRdb and not the study's own pipeline. The table for this sample lists approximately 600,000 distinct CDR3 sequences; roughly 14% of them were counted only once. Of the sample, approximately 4.3% is held by the ten largest clones.

Moderately to severely active disease, a Clinical Activity Score of at least 3, a NOSPECS grade of at least 4, and a duration under 3 months were present in ophthalmopathy patients. Patients with uncontrolled infections, other autoimmune diseases, pregnancy or lactation were excluded. Diagnoses relied on clinical symptoms, serum thyroxine and TRAb, thyroid ultrasound and orbital computed tomography. PBMCs were isolated from approximately 10 ml of fresh peripheral blood by Ficoll-Paque density gradient centrifugation. Total RNA was extracted using Trizol reagent, and RNA quality was assessed on an Agilent 2100 Bioanalyzer. This clonotype was seen repeatedly, ten times or more. Its antigen is still unknown. Base quality data are lacking; no much larger clone is found one base away. The source of this sequence is a woman aged 40-49 years with Graves' ophthalmopathy. The sequenced sample was blood.

The CDR3 is CASSLAGQTSNQPQHF. The sequenced DNA: TGTGCCAGCAGCTTGGCAGGACAGACTAGCAATCAGCCCCAGCATTTT. In this chain, TRBV5-6 is recombined with TRBJ1-5; the D region possibly corresponds to TRBD1 (6 bases align). V loses 0 bases of germline sequence and J loses 0 bases, and the interval between the two ends is 10 bases. For CDR1 and CDR2, the germline V gene lists SGHDT and YYEEEE. From the cysteine up to the phenylalanine, the CDR3 has a length of 16 residues. Here the CDR3 DNA is all that survives: 48 bases in frame from base 1.